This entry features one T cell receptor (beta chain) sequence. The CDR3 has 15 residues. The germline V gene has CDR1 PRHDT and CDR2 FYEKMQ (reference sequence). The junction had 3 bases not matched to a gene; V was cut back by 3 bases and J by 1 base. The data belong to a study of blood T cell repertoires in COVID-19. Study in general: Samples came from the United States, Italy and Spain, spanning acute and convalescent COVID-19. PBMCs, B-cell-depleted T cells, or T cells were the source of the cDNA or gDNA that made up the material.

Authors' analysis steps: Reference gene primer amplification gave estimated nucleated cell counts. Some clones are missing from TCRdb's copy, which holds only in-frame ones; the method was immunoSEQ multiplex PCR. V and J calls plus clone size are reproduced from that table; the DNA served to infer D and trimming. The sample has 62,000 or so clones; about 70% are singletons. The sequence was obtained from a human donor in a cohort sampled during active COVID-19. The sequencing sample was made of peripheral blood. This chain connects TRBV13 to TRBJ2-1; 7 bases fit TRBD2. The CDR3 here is CASSLGRGSYNEQFF. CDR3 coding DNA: TGTGCCAGCAGCTTGGGGCGGGGGTCCTACAATGAGCAGTTCTTC.